This T cell receptor (beta chain) was captured by sequencing in a study of PD-L1 blockade in urothelial cancer. Study-wide context: Analysis of blood occurred 3 weeks (second dose) and 6 weeks after treatment start. A median of roughly 130,000 T cells was found in the blood samples. Study results and caveats: Pretreatment TCR clonality in blood, when below the median, was predictive of better survival.

As for this clone: Its antigen is currently unknown.

Between the trimmed V and J ends, which lost 3 bases and 2 bases, there was a span of 15 bases. Germline V gene sequence: CDR1 SGHDN, CDR2 FVKESK. CDR3 size: 16 residues. Profiled with immunoSEQ multiplex PCR; TCRdb holds only in-frame clones, not every one. This table holds roughly 95,000 clones, roughly 87% found once. Regarding time point: pretreatment peripheral blood. J is TRBJ2-3 and V is TRBV14; possible D gene TRBD2, 5 bases. This receptor was obtained from a man aged 60 to 75 with urothelial cancer. Sample: PBMCs, taken around atezolizumab (anti-PD-L1) treatment. The CDR3 spells CASSHQRVFPTDTQYF. The CDR3 nucleotides read TGTGCCAGCAGCCACCAGAGGGTTTTCCCCACAGATACGCAGTATTTT. The variable domain in full, completed from reference TRBV14 and TRBJ2-3, reads EAGVTQFPSHSVIEKGQTVTLRCDPISGHDNLYWYRRVMGKEIKFLLHFVKESKQDESGMPNNRFLAERTGGTYSTLKVQPAELEDSGVYFCASSHQRVFPTDTQYFGPGTRLTVL.